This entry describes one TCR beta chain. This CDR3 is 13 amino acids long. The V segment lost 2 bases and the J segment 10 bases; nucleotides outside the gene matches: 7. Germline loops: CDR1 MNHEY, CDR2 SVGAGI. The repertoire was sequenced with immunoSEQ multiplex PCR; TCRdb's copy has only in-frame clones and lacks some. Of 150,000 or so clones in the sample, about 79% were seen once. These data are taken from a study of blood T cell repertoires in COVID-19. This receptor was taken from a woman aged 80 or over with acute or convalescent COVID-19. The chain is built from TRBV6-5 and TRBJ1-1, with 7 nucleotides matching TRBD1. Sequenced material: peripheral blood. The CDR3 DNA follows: TGTGCCAGCAGTTACGGGGACAGCGTGCGAGCTTTCTTT. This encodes CASSYGDSVRAFF.